What follows are 21 T cell receptor beta chains derived from one specimen sequenced in a study of PD-1 blockade in mismatch repair-deficient tumors. Their antigens are not known. Data came from immunoSEQ multiplex PCR; TCRdb stores just in-frame clones and leaves some out. Of roughly 15,000 clones listed, about 85% are singletons. Time point reported: 10-day in vitro stimulation with candidate neoantigen peptide 6. The input for sequencing was cells cultured in vitro, taken from a patient treated with pembrolizumab. The receptors stem from an adult with mismatch repair-deficient cancer.

The gene calls are TRBV5-5 and TRBJ1-6; D remains ambiguous. The V gene lost 0 bases and the J gene lost 0 bases, with 10 bases spanning the gap. Germline V lookup: CDR1 SGHKS, CDR2 YYEKEE (reference sequence). The length of the CDR3 is 17 residues. CDR3 region: CASSLGSVPSYNSPLHF. The CDR3 nucleotides read TGTGCCAGCAGCTTGGGATCAGTCCCCTCCTATAATTCACCCCTCCACTTT. Drawing the rest from reference TRBV5-5 and TRBJ1-6, the complete variable domain is DAGVTQSPTHLIKTRGQQVTLRCSPISGHKSVSWYQQVLGQGPQFIFQYYEKEERGRGNFPDRFSARQFPNYSSELNVNALLLGDSALYLCASSLGSVPSYNSPLHFGNGTRLTVT.

This chain connects TRBV7-2 to TRBJ2-7; possibly TRBD1 for D (5 bases). V lost 2 bases to trimming and J lost 2 bases, with 13 bases between them. Germline CDR1 is SGHTA and CDR2 is FQGNSA. This CDR3 has 15 amino acids. CDR3 bases: TGTGCCAGCAGCTTAAATTTGGGGCGCACCTACGAGCAGTACTTC. It encodes CASSLNLGRTYEQYF.

V usage is TRBV11-2 and J usage is TRBJ2-1; possibly TRBD2 for D (5 bases). Germline CDR1 is SGHAT and CDR2 is FQNNGV. This CDR3 spans 18 amino acids. Between the trimmed V and J ends, which lost 5 bases and 0 bases, there was a span of 20 bases. As DNA, the CDR3 is TGTGCCAGCAGCCCAAACCTCCTTGCGGGCAGCTCCTACAATGAGCAGTTCTTC. Residues: CASSPNLLAGSSYNEQFF. Using reference TRBV11-2 and TRBJ2-1 for the parts outside the CDR3, the full variable domain is EAGVAQSPRYKIIEKRQSVAFWCNPISGHATLYWYQQILGQGPKLLIQFQNNGVVDDSQLPKDRFSAERLKGVDSTLKIQPAKLEDSAVYLCASSPNLLAGSSYNEQFFGPGTRLTVL.

This sequence joins TRBV27 and TRBJ2-2, with D maybe TRBD2 (6 bases). Trimming pared 6 bases from V and 8 bases from J, leaving 10 bases between. Germline V gene lookup returns CDR1 MNHEY and CDR2 SMNVEV (reference sequence). This CDR3 region has 12 residues. The CDR3 region has the DNA TGTGCCAGCAGCCCGGGGAGGGGGGAGCTGTTTTTT. Translation gives CASSPGRGELFF.

V and J are TRBV28 and TRBJ1-6; a possible D gene is TRBD1 (5 bases). The CDR3 loop spans 15 amino acids. Per germline, CDR1 MDHEN and CDR2 SYDVKM. Trimming stripped 2 bases from V and 7 bases from J, with 12 bases between. CDR3: CASSLDSSPNSPLHF. CDR3 sequence (DNA): TGTGCCAGCAGTTTAGACAGTTCCCCCAATTCACCCCTCCACTTT.

The chain is built from TRBV7-2 and TRBJ1-2; perhaps TRBD1 as D (5 bases). Germline V gene sequence: CDR1 SGHTA, CDR2 FQGNSA. The CDR3 is made up of 14 amino acids. V was cut by 5 bases and J by 2 bases, with 12 bases left in between. The CDR3 region is CASSHRTPNYGYTF. CDR3 sequence (DNA): TGTGCCAGCAGCCACAGGACACCCAACTATGGCTACACCTTC. Complete variable domain (other parts from reference TRBV7-2 and TRBJ1-2): GAGVSQSPSNKVTEKGKDVELRCDPISGHTALYWYRQSLGQGLEFLIYFQGNSAPDKSGLPSDRFSAERTGGSVSTLTIQRTQQEDSAVYLCASSHRTPNYGYTFGSGTRLTVV.

The V gene is TRBV7-9, the J gene TRBJ2-7, with 7 bases identical to TRBD1. This CDR3 contains 13 residues. Germline V gene data show CDR1 as SEHNR and CDR2 as FQNEAQ (reference sequence). The trim removed 7 bases at V and 3 bases at J, leaving 6 bases unmatched. Written as DNA, the CDR3 is TGTGCCAGCACCGGGGACAGAAACTACGAGCAGTACTTC. Its translation: CASTGDRNYEQYF.

V gene TRBV4-2 combines with J gene TRBJ2-7, with D hard to call. Germline assignment: CDR1 LGHNA and CDR2 YNFKEQ. V gave up 1 base and J gave up 0 bases, with 10 bases separating them. The CDR3 length is 15 residues. CDR3 sequence (DNA): TGTGCCAGCAGCCAAGGACATTCGTACTCCTACGAGCAGTACTTC. Translated: CASSQGHSYSYEQYF.

This clone was detected a few times. The chain is built from TRBV5-1 and TRBJ1-1; no clear D gene. The CDR3 is 15 amino acids. The germline CDR1 and CDR2 sequences are SGHRS and YFSETQ. Trimming cost V 4 bases and J 0 bases, with 13 bases left between them. The CDR3 DNA reads as TGCGCCAGCAGCCGGGAGCTTGGCGTGAACACTGAAGCTTTCTTT. Amino acids: CASSRELGVNTEAFF. Full variable domain (missing parts from reference TRBV5-1 and TRBJ1-1): KAGVTQTPRYLIKTRGQQVTLSCSPISGHRSVSWYQQTPGQGLQFLFEYFSETQRNKGNFPGRFSGRQFSNSRSEMNVSTLELGDSALYLCASSRELGVNTEAFFGQGTRLTVV.

This chain connects TRBV2 to TRBJ1-2; D not resolved. The germline CDR1 and CDR2 sequences are SNHLY and FYNNEI. The CDR3 consists of 13 residues. The V and J ends lost 3 bases and 4 bases respectively, with 9 bases between them. The CDR3 spells CASSDGSTYGYTF. CDR3 nucleotide sequence: TGTGCCAGCAGTGACGGGTCTACCTATGGCTACACCTTC.

V usage is TRBV10-2 and J usage is TRBJ2-1, with TRBD2 matching 12 bases. Germline loops: CDR1 WSHSY, CDR2 SAAADI. Losses at the gene ends were 8 bases for V and 10 bases for J; bases not matched to a gene: 9. The CDR3 spans 14 residues. The CDR3 loop reads CASGPGLAGGEQFF. The DNA for the CDR3 is TGCGCCAGCGGACCGGGACTAGCGGGTGGCGAGCAGTTCTTC.

The chain is built from TRBV27 and TRBJ1-2; TRBD1 agrees at 12 bases. This CDR3 has 14 amino acids. Germline CDR1 reads MNHEY; CDR2 reads SMNVEV (reference sequence). V lost 6 bases, J lost 7 bases, and 6 bases stayed unmatched. The CDR3 DNA reads TGTGCCAGCAGAGGGACAGGGGGCGCGGGTGGCTACACCTTC. Protein product: CASRGTGGAGGYTF.

The rearrangement links TRBV27 to TRBJ1-1; possible D gene TRBD1, 5 bases. This CDR3 has 15 amino acids. V was shortened by 4 bases and J by 6 bases, with 18 bases between the two germline ends. Germline values: CDR1 MNHEY, CDR2 SMNVEV (reference sequence). DNA for the CDR3: TGTGCCAGCAGTTCCTCCCCCCCCCGGGGCCCTGAAGCTTTCTTT. It codes for CASSSSPPRGPEAFF.

J is TRBJ2-3 and V is TRBV4-1; 8 bases agree with TRBD2. The J segment lost 3 bases and the V segment lost 2 bases, leaving 7 bases of the junction unmatched. This CDR3 is 16 amino acids long. Germline V gives CDR1 MGHRA, CDR2 YSYEKL. Here the CDR3 reads CASSQLGRGGTDTQYF. In nucleotides, the CDR3 is TGCGCCAGCAGCCAACTCGGGAGGGGAGGTACAGATACGCAGTATTTT.

The chain has TRBV7-3 and TRBJ2-2; no clear D gene. Germline V gene lookup returns CDR1 SGHTA and CDR2 FQGTGA. V lost 3 bases, J lost 3 bases, and 5 bases lay in between. The CDR3 runs to 13 residues. The CDR3 loop is CASSFAYTGELFF. CDR3 sequence (DNA): TGTGCCAGCAGCTTTGCCTACACCGGGGAGCTGTTTTTT.

The chain employs TRBV5-1 and TRBJ2-1, with a weak D call TRBD2 (6 bases). This CDR3 is built from 14 residues. Trimming pared 4 bases from V and 7 bases from J, leaving 15 bases between. Germline lookup yields CDR1 SGHRS and CDR2 YFSETQ. Here the CDR3 DNA reads TGCGCCAGCAGCCCCTGGCCCGGGGGTAATGAGCAGTTCTTC. It is translated as CASSPWPGGNEQFF. Combining the CDR3 with reference TRBV5-1 and TRBJ2-1 gives the whole variable domain KAGVTQTPRYLIKTRGQQVTLSCSPISGHRSVSWYQQTPGQGLQFLFEYFSETQRNKGNFPGRFSGRQFSNSRSEMNVSTLELGDSALYLCASSPWPGGNEQFFGPGTRLTVL.

The genes are TRBV20-1 and TRBJ2-1; D is ambiguous. Germline V lookup: CDR1 DFQATT, CDR2 SNEGSKA (reference sequence). Trimming pared 4 bases from V and 14 bases from J, leaving 12 bases between. This CDR3 region has 10 residues. This CDR3 is CSAMASWEFF. The CDR3 DNA follows: TGCAGTGCTATGGCGAGTTGGGAGTTCTTC.

The V and J genes are TRBV14 and TRBJ1-5, with TRBD1 matching over 8 bases. Germline V gene sequence: CDR1 SGHDN, CDR2 FVKESK. The CDR3 is made up of 16 amino acids. The V gene end was trimmed by 0 bases and the J gene end by 0 bases; junction bases not matched to a gene: 1. CDR3 amino acids: CASSQETGVSNQPQHF. The CDR3 DNA is TGTGCCAGCAGCCAAGAGACAGGGGTTAGCAATCAGCCCCAGCATTTT.

The chain combines TRBV7-7 with TRBJ2-2; D gene unclear. Per germline, CDR1 SSHAT and CDR2 FNYEAQ (reference sequence). V was trimmed by 5 bases and J by 3 bases, leaving 7 bases between them. This CDR3 has 13 residues. Here the CDR3 DNA reads TGTGCCAGCAGCGTCGCGGACACCGGGGAGCTGTTTTTT. Its protein is CASSVADTGELFF.

V and J are TRBV5-1 and TRBJ2-3, with 7 bases identical to TRBD2. Germline lookup yields CDR1 SGHRS and CDR2 YFSETQ. The CDR3 length is 15 residues. J gave up 6 bases and V 2 bases, and 9 bases lay outside the gene matches. In DNA, the CDR3 is TGCGCCAGCAGCTTCTCTAGCGGAGTCGTGGATACGCAGTATTTT. Its translation: CASSFSSGVVDTQYF. The full variable domain, rest sourced from reference TRBV5-1 and TRBJ2-3, is KAGVTQTPRYLIKTRGQQVTLSCSPISGHRSVSWYQQTPGQGLQFLFEYFSETQRNKGNFPGRFSGRQFSNSRSEMNVSTLELGDSALYLCASSFSSGVVDTQYFGPGTRLTVL.

The chain couples TRBV5-1 to TRBJ2-7; D perhaps matches TRBD1 (6 bases). Between the trimmed V and J ends, which lost 4 bases and 7 bases, there was a span of 18 bases. CDR3 size: 14 residues. CDR1 is SGHRS and CDR2 is YFSETQ in the germline V gene. CDR3 sequence: CASSTLQGMGEQYF. CDR3 nucleotides: TGCGCCAGCAGCACTTTACAGGGAATGGGGGAGCAGTACTTC.